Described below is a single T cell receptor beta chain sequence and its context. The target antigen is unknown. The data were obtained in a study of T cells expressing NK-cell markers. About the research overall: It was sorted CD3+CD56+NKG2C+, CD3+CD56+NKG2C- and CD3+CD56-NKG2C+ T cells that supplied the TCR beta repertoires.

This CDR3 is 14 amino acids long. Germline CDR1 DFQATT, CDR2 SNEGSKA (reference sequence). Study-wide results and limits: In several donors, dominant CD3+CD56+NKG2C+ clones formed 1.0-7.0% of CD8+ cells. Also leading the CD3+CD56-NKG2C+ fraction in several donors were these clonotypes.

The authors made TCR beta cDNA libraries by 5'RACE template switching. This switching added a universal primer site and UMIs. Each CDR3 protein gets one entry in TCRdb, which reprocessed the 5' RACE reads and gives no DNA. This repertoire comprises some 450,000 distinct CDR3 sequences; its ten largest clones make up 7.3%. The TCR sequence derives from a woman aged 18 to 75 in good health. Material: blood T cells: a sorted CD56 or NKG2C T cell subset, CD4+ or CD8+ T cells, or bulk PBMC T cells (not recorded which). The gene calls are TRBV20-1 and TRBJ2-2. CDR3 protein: CSSGRPQAGGELFF.